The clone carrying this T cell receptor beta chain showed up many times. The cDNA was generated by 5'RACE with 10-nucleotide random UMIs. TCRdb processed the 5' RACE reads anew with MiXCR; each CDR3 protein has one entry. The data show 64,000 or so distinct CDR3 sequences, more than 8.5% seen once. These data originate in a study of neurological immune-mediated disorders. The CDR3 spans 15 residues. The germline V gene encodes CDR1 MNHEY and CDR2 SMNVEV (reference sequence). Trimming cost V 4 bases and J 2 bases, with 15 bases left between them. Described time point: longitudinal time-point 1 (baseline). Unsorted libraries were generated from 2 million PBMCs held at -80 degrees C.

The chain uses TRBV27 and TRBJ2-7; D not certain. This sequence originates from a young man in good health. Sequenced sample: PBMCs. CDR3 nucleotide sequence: TGTGCCAGCAGTTCAATAATTCAAGGGACCTACGAGCAGTACTTC. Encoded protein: CASSSIIQGTYEQYF.